This T cell receptor (beta chain) was identified during a study of OX40 agonist ivuxolimab in advanced cancers. Assay used: immunoSEQ multiplex PCR; TCRdb lists only in-frame clones, some missing. The sample lists some 87,000 clones, 85% to 95% occurring once. This CDR3 contains 15 residues. From germline, CDR1 is GTSNPN and CDR2 SVGIG (reference sequence). V was clipped by 8 bases and J by 1 base, with 15 bases between them. The clonotype was recovered from an adult with an advanced solid tumor such as melanoma, head and neck, liver or kidney cancer. The sample consisted of CD4+ or CD8+ T cells sorted from blood, taken in a trial of the OX40 agonist ivuxolimab. The chain is built from TRBV30 and TRBJ1-6, with D hard to call. The CDR3 region has the DNA TGTGCCCTAGCGGAGGGAGGGTCCTATAATTCACCCCTCCACTTT. This gives the protein CALAEGGSYNSPLHF.